Listed here is a single TCR beta chain. The antigen is undetermined. Unmatched junction bases numbered 3, after V lost 7 bases and J lost 0 bases. The germline CDR1 and CDR2 sequences are MNHEY and SVGAGI. The CDR3 loop spans 14 amino acids. This specimen belongs to a study of T cells in localized non-small cell lung cancer. Notes on the study in general: Heterogeneity stays possible, as sequencing covered only one tumor region.

Only in-frame clones appear in the TCRdb table, and some are missing; sequencing was by immunoSEQ multiplex PCR. The sample has around 25,000 clones; 80% to 95% are singletons. Here the sequenced sample was peripheral blood, taken before any cancer treatment. This chain links TRBV6-5 with TRBJ1-3; 7 bases fit TRBD1. The clonotype comes from a woman between 35 and 75 years old with stage I lung adenocarcinoma. This chain's CDR3 is CASKWDSSGNTIYF. CDR3 coding DNA: TGTGCCAGCAAATGGGACAGCTCTGGAAACACCATATATTTT.